This is a list of T cell receptor beta chains from one sample in a study of shared clonotypes between healthy human individuals. Measured with immunoSEQ multiplex PCR; TCRdb has only the in-frame clones, and not every one. The sample carries about 770,000 clones, 72% recorded once. The sample consisted of memory CD4+ T cells sorted from blood. The origin of the receptors is a woman in her twenties or thirties in good health. Both conserved end residues are part of each CDR3. D genes are given only for firm matches. For some rows the clone size is stated as once, few or many, or as a class when expanded; others skip it.

CDR3 protein | CDR3 DNA | clone size | V gene | D gene | J gene
CASSLAGRREAFF | TGTGCCAGCAGCTTAGCGGGACGGCGTGAAGCTTTCTTT | NA | TRBV7-9 | NA | TRBJ1-1
CASSSGTSGRVYNEQFF | TGTGCCAGCAGCTCCGGGACTAGCGGGAGGGTCTACAATGAGCAGTTCTTC | few | TRBV28 | TRBD2 | TRBJ2-1
CASSEGQSTGELFF | TGCGCCAGCAGTGAGGGGCAGAGCACCGGGGAGCTGTTTTTT | NA | TRBV10-1 | NA | TRBJ2-2
CASSYSGPTEQFF | TGTGCCAGCAGTTACTCGGGCCCCACAGAGCAGTTCTTC | NA | TRBV6-6 | NA | TRBJ2-1
CASSQTALAGNEQFF | TGTGCCAGCAGCCAAACGGCCCTAGCGGGGAATGAGCAGTTCTTC | NA | TRBV7-2 | TRBD2 | TRBJ2-1
CASSINWASGNTIYF | TGTGCCAGTAGTATAAATTGGGCCTCTGGAAACACCATATATTTT | NA | TRBV19 | NA | TRBJ1-3
CASSLFQDSYEQYF | TGTGCCAGCAGCTTATTCCAGGATTCCTACGAGCAGTACTTC | NA | TRBV7-9 | NA | TRBJ2-7
CASSPRGYEQYF | TGTGCCAGCTCACCCCGTGGCTACGAGCAGTACTTC | once | TRBV18 | NA | TRBJ2-7
CASTAKAPGQGWYEQFF | TGTGCCAGCACCGCTAAAGCCCCGGGACAGGGCTGGTATGAGCAGTTCTTC | once | TRBV21-1 | NA | TRBJ2-1
CASTKTSGIRTGELFF | TGTGCCAGCACCAAGACTAGCGGGATACGCACCGGGGAGCTGTTTTTT | NA | TRBV7-2 | TRBD2 | TRBJ2-2
CASTPNRGYEQYF | TGTGCCAGCACCCCAAATCGGGGATACGAGCAGTACTTC | few | TRBV28 | NA | TRBJ2-7
CASSPGDRGNIQYF | TGTGCCAGTAGCCCCGGGGACAGGGGAAACATTCAGTACTTC | once | TRBV11-2 | TRBD1 | TRBJ2-4
CASSEQFGYEQYF | TGTGCCAGCAGTGAACAGTTCGGCTACGAGCAGTACTTC | NA | TRBV2 | NA | TRBJ2-7
CASSFSAGPYFEQYF | TGTGCCAGCAGTTTCTCGGCAGGCCCCTATTTCGAGCAGTACTTC | once | TRBV27 | NA | TRBJ2-7